The subject of this entry is one TCR beta chain. What it recognizes is unknown. The sample comes from a study of cytomegalovirus exposure and HLA in healthy donors. The study, taken as a whole, reports: Follow-up analysis later connected one missense variant in DCLRE1C with trimming of TCR beta V- and J-genes. A later analysis reportedly found that, within productive TCRs, an Asian-associated ancestry cluster had fewer N-insertions than the mean observed across the roughly 700 donors. TCR beta sequences reportedly predicted the HLA-A and HLA-B alleles of most subjects accurately. CMV serostatus was the only immune exposure information that was available.

Germline values: CDR1 SGHTA, CDR2 FQGNSA. The ends were cut back, 5 bases at V and 5 bases at J, with 11 bases in the middle. The CDR3 is 13 amino acids. The study ran its PCR with 60 Vbeta and 13 Jbeta primers. Only in-frame clones appear in the TCRdb table, and some are missing; sequencing was by immunoSEQ multiplex PCR. The sample lists some 150,000 clones, around 84% occurring once. Sequencing was performed on PBMCs. The TCR sequence derives from a boy under 10 years old in good health and CMV-seronegative. The J gene is TRBJ2-3, the V gene TRBV7-2, with a possible D match to TRBD1 (5 bases). The CDR3 nucleotides read TGTGCCAGCAGCCAAGGGGCGTTAGATACGCAGTATTTT. Residues: CASSQGALDTQYF.